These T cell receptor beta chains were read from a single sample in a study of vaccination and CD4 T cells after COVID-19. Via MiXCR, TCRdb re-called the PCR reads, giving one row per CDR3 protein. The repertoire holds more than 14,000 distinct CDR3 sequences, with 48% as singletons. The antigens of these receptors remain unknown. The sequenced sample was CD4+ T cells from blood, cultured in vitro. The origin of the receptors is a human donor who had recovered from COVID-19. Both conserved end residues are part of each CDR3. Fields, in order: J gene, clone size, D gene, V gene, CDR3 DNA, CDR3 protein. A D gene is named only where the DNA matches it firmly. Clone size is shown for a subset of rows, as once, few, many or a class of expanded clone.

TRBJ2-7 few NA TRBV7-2 TGTGCCAGCAGCTTAGACCCGGGGTTCTCCTACGAGCAGTACTTC CASSLDPGFSYEQYF
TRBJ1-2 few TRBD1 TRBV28 TGTGCCAGCACCATACTCGGGACAGGCTATGGCTACACCTTC CASTILGTGYGYTF
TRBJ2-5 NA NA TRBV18 TGTGCCAGCTCACCAGGGGGAGGAGAGACCCAGTACTTC CASSPGGGETQYF
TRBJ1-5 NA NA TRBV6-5 TGTGCCAGCAGTTACGCGGGGGGGAGTCAGCCCCAGCATTTT CASSYAGGSQPQHF
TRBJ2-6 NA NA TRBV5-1 TGCGCCAGCAGCTTAGGGTCCTCTGGGGCCAACGTCCTGACTTTC CASSLGSSGANVLTF
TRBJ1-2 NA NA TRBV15 TGTGCCACCTTCTATGGGAACGAAGGTCTCTATGGCTACACCTTC CATFYGNEGLYGYTF
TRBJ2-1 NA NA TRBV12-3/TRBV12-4 TGTGCCAGCAGTTGGGCCCCTTTAGCGAGCTCCTACAATGAGCAGTTCTTC CASSWAPLASSYNEQFF
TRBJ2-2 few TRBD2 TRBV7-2 TGTGCCAGCAGCCGACTAGCGGGAGTATCCGGGGAGCTGTTTTTT CASSRLAGVSGELFF
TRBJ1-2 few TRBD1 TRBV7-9 TGTGCCAGCAGTCTCGACAGGGAGAACTATGGCTACACCTTC CASSLDRENYGYTF
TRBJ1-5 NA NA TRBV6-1 TGTGCCAGCAGTGAAGCGAGGGGAGATCAGCCCCAGCATTTT CASSEARGDQPQHF
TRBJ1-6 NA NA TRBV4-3 TGCGCCAGCAGCCAGGGGACAAGGGGCGAGTCACCCCTCCACTTT CASSQGTRGESPLHF
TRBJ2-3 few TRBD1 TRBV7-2 TGTGCCAGCAGCTCGGGACAGCTCAGCACAGATACGCAGTATTTT CASSSGQLSTDTQYF
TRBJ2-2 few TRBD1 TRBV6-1 TGTGCCAGCAGTCGACAGGGGCCACCCAGCGGGGAGCTGTTTTTT CASSRQGPPSGELFF
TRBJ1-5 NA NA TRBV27 TGTGCCAGCAGGTCCGGGCAGGGTTTTCAGCCCCAGCATTTT CASRSGQGFQPQHF
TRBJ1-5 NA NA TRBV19 TGTGCCAGTAGTAGCGGGGTTCTGTATAGCAATCAGCCCCAGCATTTT CASSSGVLYSNQPQHF
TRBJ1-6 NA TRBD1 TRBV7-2 TGTGCCTCAGGGGGGGGCTCAAACCATTCACCCCTCCACTTT CASGGGSNHSPLHF
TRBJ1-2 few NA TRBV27 TGTGCCAGCAGTCAAACAGGGAATTATGGCTACACCTTC CASSQTGNYGYTF
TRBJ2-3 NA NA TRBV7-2 TGTGCCAGCAGCCAGCTCGGGCTAGAAGGAGATACGCAGTATTTT CASSQLGLEGDTQYF
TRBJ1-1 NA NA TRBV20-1 TGCAGTGCTAGATCCGACAAGACTGAAGCTTTCTTT CSARSDKTEAFF
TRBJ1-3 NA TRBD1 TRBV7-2 TGTGCCAGCAGTCTCAACAGGGGTACTGGAAACACCATATATTTT CASSLNRGTGNTIYF
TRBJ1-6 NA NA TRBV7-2 TGTGCCAGCAGAGAAACCCCAGGCTCACCCCTCCACTTT CASRETPGSPLHF
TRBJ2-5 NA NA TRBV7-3 TGTGCCAGCAGCTTAAACAGGCTAGGGGCCCAGTACTTC CASSLNRLGAQYF
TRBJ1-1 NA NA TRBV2 TGTGCCAGCAGGAGGGTGTGGACTGAAGCTTTCTTT CASRRVWTEAFF
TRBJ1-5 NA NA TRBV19 TGTGCCAGTAGTATCTTCAATCGGCGCAGCAATCAGCCCCAGCATTTT CASSIFNRRSNQPQHF
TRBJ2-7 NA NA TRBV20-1 TGCAGTGCTAGAGATTTAACCCCGCGGGAGCAGTACTTC CSARDLTPREQYF
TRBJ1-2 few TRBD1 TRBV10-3 TGTGCCATCAGTGCCGTAGACAGGGCATGGGGAGGCTACACCTTC CAISAVDRAWGGYTF
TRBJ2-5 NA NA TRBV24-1 TGTGCCACCAGTCGCGCGGGCATGGAGAAGACCCAGTACTTC CATSRAGMEKTQYF
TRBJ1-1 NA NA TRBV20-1 TGCAGTGCTAGTCCAGGGCTCACTGAAGCTTTCTTT CSASPGLTEAFF